This TCR beta chain was obtained from a study of shared clonotypes between healthy human individuals. This table comes from immunoSEQ multiplex PCR, and its TCRdb copy is limited to in-frame clones, with some not included. This table has more than 80,000 clones, 67% appearing once. CDR1 SGHNT and CDR2 YYREEE come from the germline V gene (reference sequence). The trim removed 4 bases at V and 5 bases at J, leaving 8 bases unmatched. The CDR3 contains 14 residues. On this clone itself: Its matching antigen is unknown. Since a far larger clone is one base different, this is likely a read error.

Overall study findings and caveats: The expectation was that sequencing depth would affect clonotype sharing among donors.

This chain links TRBV5-4 with TRBJ2-5; 7 bases match TRBD2. This clonotype was obtained from a young man in good health. The sample taken for sequencing was memory CD8+ T cells sorted from blood. As to subset: CD45RO+ cells pooled with CCR7-negative TemRA cells. For the CDR3, the DNA is TGTGCCAGCAGCCTCTCCAGCGGGAAGGAGACCCAGTACTTC. It yields the protein CASSLSSGKETQYF.